The entry below gives a single T cell receptor beta chain sequence along with its context. 60 Vbeta and 13 Jbeta primers were used in PCR. Clones were read by immunoSEQ multiplex PCR, and TCRdb kept only the in-frame ones, dropping some. The sample yields 200,000 to 250,000 clones, roughly 84% seen once. CDR1 is MNHGY, CDR2 SVAAGI, per germline. The CDR3 covers 17 residues. The V and J ends lost 5 bases and 2 bases respectively, with 21 bases between them. This sample is part of a study of cytomegalovirus exposure and HLA in healthy donors. Study overall: The early release's HLA-typed donors yielded about 85 million unique TCRs.

The chain joins TRBV6-9 to TRBJ1-2; possible D gene TRBD1, 6 bases. What was sequenced was PBMCs. The clonotype originates from a boy between 2 and 10 years old in good health and CMV-seronegative. The CDR3 loop is CASSRPTSDSGNYGYTF. Here the CDR3 DNA reads TGTGCCAGCAGTAGACCCACATCGGACAGTGGAAACTATGGCTACACCTTC.